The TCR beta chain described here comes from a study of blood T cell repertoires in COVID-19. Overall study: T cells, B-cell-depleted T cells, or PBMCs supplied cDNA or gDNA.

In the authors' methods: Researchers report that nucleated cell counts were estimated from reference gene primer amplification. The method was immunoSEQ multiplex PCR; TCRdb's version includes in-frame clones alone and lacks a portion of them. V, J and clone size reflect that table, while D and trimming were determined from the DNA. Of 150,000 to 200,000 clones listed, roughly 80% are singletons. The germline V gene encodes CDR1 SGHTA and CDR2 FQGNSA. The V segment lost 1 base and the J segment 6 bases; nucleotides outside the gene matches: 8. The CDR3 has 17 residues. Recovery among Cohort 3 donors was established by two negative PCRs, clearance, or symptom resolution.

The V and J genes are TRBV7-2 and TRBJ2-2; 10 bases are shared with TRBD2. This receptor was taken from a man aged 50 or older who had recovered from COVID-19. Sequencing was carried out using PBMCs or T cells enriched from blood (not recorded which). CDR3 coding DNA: TGTGCCAGCAGCTTAGTACGCCTAGCGGGAGTCTCCGGGGAGCTGTTTTTT. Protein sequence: CASSLVRLAGVSGELFF.